Presented here are 13 T cell receptor beta chains from one specimen sequenced in a study of blood T cell repertoires in COVID-19. The method was immunoSEQ multiplex PCR; TCRdb's version includes in-frame clones alone and lacks a portion of them. The repertoire includes 100,000 to 150,000 clones, approximately 88% of them detected once, and about 15% sits in the top ten. The sequenced sample was peripheral blood. The source of these receptors is a woman at least 80 years old with acute or convalescent COVID-19.

CDR3 residues: CAWSVTSGRSGEQFF. CDR3 DNA sequence: TGTGCCTGGAGTGTGACTAGCGGGAGGTCAGGTGAGCAGTTCTTC. The chain couples TRBV30 to TRBJ2-1; 13 bases are a match to TRBD2. CDR3 length: 15 amino acids. The V gene's germline CDR1 is GTSNPN and CDR2 SVGIG (reference sequence). Trimming at V came to 0 bases and at J to 9 bases, leaving 5 bases not matched to a gene.

The V call is TRBV7-9, the J call TRBJ2-5; 8 bases align to TRBD2. Looked up from germline, CDR1 is SEHNR and CDR2 is FQNEAQ (reference sequence). CDR3 size: 14 residues. V lost 5 bases to trimming and J lost 4 bases; unmatched junction nucleotides: 6. DNA for the CDR3: TGTGCCAGCAGCCGGGCGGGAGGTGGAGAGACCCAGTACTTC. It translates to CASSRAGGGETQYF.

The V call is TRBV30, the J call TRBJ1-2; D not resolved. V shed 4 bases and J shed 6 bases, with 15 bases lying between them. The CDR3 is 13 amino acids. CDR1 is GTSNPN, CDR2 SVGIG, per germline (reference sequence). In nucleotides, the CDR3 is TGTGCCTGGAAGGTCGGTGGAGGGAATGGCTACACCTTC. Translation gives CAWKVGGGNGYTF.

This chain connects TRBV6-2 or TRBV6-3 to TRBJ2-5, with TRBD2 matching 13 bases. CDR3 length: 17 amino acids. Germline CDR1 MNHEY, CDR2 SVGEGT. J lost 5 bases, V lost 3 bases, and 9 bases had no gene match. The CDR3 sequence is CASSYPGLAGSGETQYF. CDR3 sequence (DNA): TGTGCCAGCAGTTATCCGGGACTAGCGGGATCAGGGGAGACCCAGTACTTC.

The chain links TRBV6-6 to TRBJ2-2; 9 nucleotides agree with TRBD2. Germline V gene sequence: CDR1 MNHNY, CDR2 SVGAGI (reference sequence). V shed 8 bases and J 7 bases; nucleotides not matched to a gene: 8. This CDR3 region has 14 residues. The CDR3 DNA reads TGTGCCAGCCGTGGACTAGCGAGTGTCGGGGAGCTGTTTTTT. This gives the protein CASRGLASVGELFF.

V is TRBV7-9 and J is TRBJ2-3; 7 nucleotides align to TRBD2. Germline V gene lookup returns CDR1 SEHNR and CDR2 FQNEAQ (reference sequence). The CDR3 totals 18 residues. The ends lost 5 bases at V and 4 bases at J; junction bases unmatched: 18. The CDR3 DNA reads TGTGCCAGCAGCCCTCCCCGTAGCGGGCCCCGGAGTGCAGATACGCAGTATTTT. This codes for CASSPPRSGPRSADTQYF.

This chain joins TRBV5-1 and TRBJ2-6; D call uncertain. V shed 3 bases and J shed 0 bases, with 19 bases lying between them. Germline-derived CDR1 and CDR2 are SGHRS and YFSETQ. This CDR3 is built from 19 residues. In DNA form, the CDR3 reads TGCGCCAGCAGCTCACGAACGGTACAGTTCTACTCTGGGGCCAACGTCCTGACTTTC. Translation gives CASSSRTVQFYSGANVLTF.

V is TRBV11-2 and J is TRBJ2-1; 11 bases match TRBD2. This CDR3 spans 16 amino acids. With V trimmed by 0 bases and J by 2 bases, 0 bases remained unmatched. From germline, CDR1 is SGHAT and CDR2 FQNNGV. The CDR3 DNA reads TGTGCCAGCAGCTTAGATAGCGGGGGGGCCTACAATGAGCAGTTCTTC. It encodes CASSLDSGGAYNEQFF.

This clone was observed a single time. The V and J genes are TRBV2 and TRBJ1-5, with D possibly being TRBD1 (6 bases). Germline CDR1 and CDR2: SNHLY and FYNNEI. The length of the CDR3 is 15 residues. Trimming cost V 6 bases and J 4 bases, with 16 bases left between them. The CDR3 sequence: CASRSRDNKNQPQHF. DNA of the CDR3: TGTGCCAGCAGGAGTCGGGACAACAAAAATCAGCCCCAGCATTTT.

The chain is built from TRBV9 and TRBJ2-7; 8 nucleotides match TRBD1. Trimming took 3 bases from V and 6 from J; bases not matched to a gene: 11. In germline, CDR1 is SGDLS, CDR2 YYNGEE. The CDR3 is 15 amino acids. The CDR3 bases are TGTGCCAGCAGCGCCGGAGGCAGGGGGCGCCCCGAGCAGTACTTC. It codes for CASSAGGRGRPEQYF.

This chain links TRBV19 with TRBJ2-3; D may be TRBD1 (6 bases). The ends were cut back, 6 bases at V and 2 bases at J, with 18 bases in the middle. The V gene's germline CDR1 is LNHDA and CDR2 SQIVND (reference sequence). CDR3 length: 16 residues. CDR3 loop: CASRALVQGLTDTQYF. The CDR3 bases are TGTGCCAGTAGAGCGCTTGTCCAGGGGCTCACAGATACGCAGTATTTT.

This clone appeared once. The gene calls are TRBV6-5 and TRBJ2-7; maybe TRBD1 (6 bases). The V end was cut by 5 bases, the J end by 4 bases, with 12 bases between. The germline V gene encodes CDR1 MNHEY and CDR2 SVGAGI. The CDR3 totals 13 residues. CDR3 sequence reads: CASSPGHYYEQYF. CDR3 DNA sequence: TGTGCCAGCAGTCCGGGACATTATTACGAGCAGTACTTC.

The rearrangement joins TRBV7-8 to TRBJ2-2, with 8 bases that match TRBD2. Germline CDR1 is SGHVS and CDR2 is FQNEAQ. The ends lost 5 bases at V and 6 bases at J; junction bases unmatched: 5. The CDR3 extends over 14 amino acids. The CDR3 loop reads CASSLGGGSGELFF. Here the CDR3 DNA reads TGTGCCAGCAGCCTCGGGGGGGGCTCCGGGGAGCTGTTTTTT.